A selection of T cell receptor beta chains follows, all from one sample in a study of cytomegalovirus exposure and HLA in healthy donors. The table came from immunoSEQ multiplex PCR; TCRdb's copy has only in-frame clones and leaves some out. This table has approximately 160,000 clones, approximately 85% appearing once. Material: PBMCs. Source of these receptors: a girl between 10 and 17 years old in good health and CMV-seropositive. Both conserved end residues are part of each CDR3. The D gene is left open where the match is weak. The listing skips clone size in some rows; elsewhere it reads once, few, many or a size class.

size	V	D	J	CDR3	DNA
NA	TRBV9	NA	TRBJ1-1	CASSVGADTEAFF	TGTGCCAGCAGCGTAGGGGCCGACACTGAAGCTTTCTTT
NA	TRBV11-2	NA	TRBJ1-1	CASSLAGVNTEAFF	TGTGCCAGCAGCTTAGCAGGGGTGAACACTGAAGCTTTCTTT
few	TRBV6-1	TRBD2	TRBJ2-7	CASSEVGLAGVYEQYF	TGTGCCAGCAGTGAAGTAGGGCTAGCGGGGGTCTACGAGCAGTACTTC
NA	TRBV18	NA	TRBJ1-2	CASSPLDSYNYGYTF	TGTGCCAGCTCACCTCTAGACAGCTATAACTATGGCTACACCTTC
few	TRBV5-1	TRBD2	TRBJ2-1	CASSLGLANEQFF	TGCGCCAGCAGTTTGGGACTAGCGAATGAGCAGTTCTTC
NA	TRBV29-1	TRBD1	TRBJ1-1	CSATTGGRTEAFF	TGCAGCGCCACTACAGGGGGCCGCACTGAAGCTTTCTTT
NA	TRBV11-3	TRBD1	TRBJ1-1	CASSSDRGMNTEAFF	TGTGCCAGCAGCTCAGACAGGGGCATGAACACTGAAGCTTTCTTT
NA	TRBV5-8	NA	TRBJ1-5	CASQTGGGPQHF	TGTGCCAGCCAGACAGGCGGGGGGCCCCAGCATTTT
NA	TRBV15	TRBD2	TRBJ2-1	CATSRGGAGGYYEQFF	TGTGCCACCAGCAGAGGTGGGGCGGGGGGGTATTATGAGCAGTTCTTC
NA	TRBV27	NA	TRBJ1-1	CASSLGGQLNTEAFF	TGTGCCAGCAGTTTAGGAGGACAGCTAAACACTGAAGCTTTCTTT